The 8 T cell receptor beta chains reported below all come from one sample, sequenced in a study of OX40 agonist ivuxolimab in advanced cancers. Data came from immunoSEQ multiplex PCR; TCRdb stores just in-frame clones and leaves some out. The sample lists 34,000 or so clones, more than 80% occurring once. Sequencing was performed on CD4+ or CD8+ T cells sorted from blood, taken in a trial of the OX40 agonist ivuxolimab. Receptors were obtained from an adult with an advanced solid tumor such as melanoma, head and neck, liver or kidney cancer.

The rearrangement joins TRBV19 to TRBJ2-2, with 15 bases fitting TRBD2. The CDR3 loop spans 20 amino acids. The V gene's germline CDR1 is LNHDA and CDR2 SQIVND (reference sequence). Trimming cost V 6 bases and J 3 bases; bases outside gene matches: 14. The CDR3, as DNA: TGTGCCAGTAGCACCCCCGGACTAGCGGGAGGGGAAAGGGACACCGGGGAGCTGTTTTTT. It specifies CASSTPGLAGGERDTGELFF.

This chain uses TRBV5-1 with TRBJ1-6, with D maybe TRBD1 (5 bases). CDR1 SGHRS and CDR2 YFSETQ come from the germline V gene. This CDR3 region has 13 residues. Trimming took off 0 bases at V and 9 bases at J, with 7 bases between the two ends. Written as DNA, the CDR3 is TGCGCCAGCAGCTTGGCTAGGGGTTCACCCCTCCACTTT. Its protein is CASSLARGSPLHF.

CDR3 DNA: TGTGCCAGCAGCTTAAAACATCCAGGGCAAGGCCACGAGCAGTACTTC. Amino acid sequence: CASSLKHPGQGHEQYF. The chain joins TRBV7-8 to TRBJ2-7; a possible D gene is TRBD1 (5 bases). V lost 2 bases and J lost 5, with 19 bases in between. Germline V lookup: CDR1 SGHVS, CDR2 FQNEAQ. This CDR3 spans 16 amino acids.

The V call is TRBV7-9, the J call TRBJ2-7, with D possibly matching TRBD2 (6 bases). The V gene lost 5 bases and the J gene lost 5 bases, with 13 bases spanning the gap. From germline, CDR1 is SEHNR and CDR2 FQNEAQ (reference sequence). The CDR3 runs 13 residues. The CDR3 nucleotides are TGTGCCAGCAGCCGGGACTCCCCCCACGAGCAGTACTTC. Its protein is CASSRDSPHEQYF.

The CDR3 DNA reads as TGCGCCAGCAGCTTACAGGGGGCTGGAACAGATACGCAGTATTTT. Translating gives CASSLQGAGTDTQYF. The J gene is TRBJ2-3, the V gene TRBV5-1; TRBD1 agrees at 9 bases. The CDR3 length is 15 residues. CDR1 and CDR2 from the germline V gene are SGHRS and YFSETQ. V lost 2 bases and J lost 3; bases outside the gene matches: 4.

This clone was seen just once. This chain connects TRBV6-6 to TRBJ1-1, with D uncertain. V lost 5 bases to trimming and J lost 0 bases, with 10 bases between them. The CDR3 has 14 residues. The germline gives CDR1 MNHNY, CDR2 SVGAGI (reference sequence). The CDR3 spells CASSPGVLNTEAFF. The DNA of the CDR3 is TGTGCCAGCAGTCCCGGGGTGTTGAACACTGAAGCTTTCTTT.

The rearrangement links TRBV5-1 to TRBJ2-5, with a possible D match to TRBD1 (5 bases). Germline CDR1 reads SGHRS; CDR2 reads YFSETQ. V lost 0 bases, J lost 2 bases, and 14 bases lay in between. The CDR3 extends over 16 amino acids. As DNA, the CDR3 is TGCGCCAGCAGCTTGGCGCCGGGTAGGGGACAAGAGACCCAGTACTTC. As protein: CASSLAPGRGQETQYF.

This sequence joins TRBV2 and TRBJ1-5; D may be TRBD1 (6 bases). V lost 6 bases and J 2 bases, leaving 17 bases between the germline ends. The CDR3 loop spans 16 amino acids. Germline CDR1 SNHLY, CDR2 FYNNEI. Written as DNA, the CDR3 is TGTGCCAGCAGACGAACGGGGGGCGCGGGCAATCAGCCCCAGCATTTT. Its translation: CASRRTGGAGNQPQHF.